This T cell receptor (beta chain) was sequenced for a study of blood T cells in healthy people across ages. Sample-barcoded 5' priming and a J-beta primer mix drove a second PCR of roughly 7 to 11 cycles. Using its own MiXCR run on the 5' RACE reads, TCRdb lists one record per CDR3 protein. Of 380,000 or so distinct CDR3 sequences listed, roughly half are singletons. V lost 6 bases to trimming and J lost 0 bases, with 14 bases between them. The germline V gene has CDR1 SGHVS and CDR2 FNYEAQ. The CDR3 sequence is 16 residues long. Sequencing was performed on blood. The sequence derives from a man in his 60s in good health. The rearrangement joins TRBV7-6 to TRBJ2-2; D tentatively reads TRBD1 or TRBD2 (6 bases each). The CDR3 region is CASSLQGGSNTGELFF. The DNA of the CDR3 is TGTGCCAGCAGTCTACAAGGGGGGTCGAACACCGGGGAGCTGTTTTTT.